The clone carrying this T cell receptor (beta chain) was observed many times. Antigen: not known. Preparation of TCR beta libraries was done by quantitative 5'-RACE with molecular barcodes. TCRdb recomputed calls from the 5' RACE reads with MiXCR, one row per CDR3 protein. The sample contains 100,000 to 150,000 distinct CDR3 sequences, roughly 13% of which appear only once. The CDR3 is 14 residues long. Germline-derived CDR1 and CDR2 are SGHRS and YFSETQ. V was shortened by 5 bases and J by 5 bases, with 14 bases between the two germline ends. The data belong to a study of CD8 T cells in ankylosing spondylitis. Broader study findings: One TCR beta motif, made up of 7 or 8 highly homologous variants, appeared characteristic of ankylosing spondylitis blood. Previously reported in reactive arthritis synovial fluid and blood were some of the motif variants.

Sequencing used blood, either unsorted or a sorted T cell fraction (not recorded which). This TCR was recovered from a female donor with ankylosing spondylitis or in good health (not recorded which). The rearrangement links TRBV5-1 to TRBJ1-5; D might be TRBD1 (5 bases). In DNA, the CDR3 is TGCGCCAGCAGATCCGGGACCGGGGATCAGCCCCAGCATTTT. It encodes CASRSGTGDQPQHF.